This T cell receptor (beta chain) is from a study of blood T cell repertoires in COVID-19. Study background: The United States, Italy and Spain were the sources of the acute and convalescent COVID-19 samples.

TCRdb keeps only in-frame clones here, not all; method: immunoSEQ multiplex PCR. The top ten clones hold less than 3.5% of a sample with approximately 200,000 clones, 85% to 90% of them seen once. V was cut by 6 bases and J by 3 bases, with 18 bases left in between. Per the germline V gene, CDR1 is SNHLY and CDR2 is FYNNEI. This CDR3 contains 16 residues. The genes are TRBV2 and TRBJ1-3; no clear D. Sequenced sample: peripheral blood. The receptor was derived from a man aged 30-40 years with COVID-19, enrolled during active disease. In DNA, the CDR3 is TGTGCCAGCAGCCCCAATGGACTGACTGTTGGAAACACCATATATTTT. Amino acids: CASSPNGLTVGNTIYF. Variable domain in full (rest from reference TRBV2 and TRBJ1-3): EPEVTQTPSHQVTQMGQEVILRCVPISNHLYFYWYRQILGQKVEFLVSFYNNEISEKSEIFDDQFSVERPDGSNFTLKIRSTKLEDSAMYFCASSPNGLTVGNTIYFGEGSWLTVV.